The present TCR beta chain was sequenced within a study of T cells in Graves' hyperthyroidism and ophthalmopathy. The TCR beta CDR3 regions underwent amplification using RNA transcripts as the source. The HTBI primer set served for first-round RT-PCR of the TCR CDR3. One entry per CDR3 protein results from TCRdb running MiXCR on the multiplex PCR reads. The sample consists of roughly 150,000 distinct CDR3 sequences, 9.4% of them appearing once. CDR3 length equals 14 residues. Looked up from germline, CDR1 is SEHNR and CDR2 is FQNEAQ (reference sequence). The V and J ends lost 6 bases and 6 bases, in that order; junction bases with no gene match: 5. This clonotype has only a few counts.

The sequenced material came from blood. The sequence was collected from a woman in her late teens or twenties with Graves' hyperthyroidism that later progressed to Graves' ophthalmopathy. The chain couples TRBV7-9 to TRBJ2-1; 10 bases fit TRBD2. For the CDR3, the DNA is TGTGCCAGCAGTCCTAGCGGGAGTTTCAATGAGCAGTTCTTC. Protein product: CASSPSGSFNEQFF.